Given below is one T cell receptor (beta chain) in context. Antigen unknown. TCRdb's table, derived via immunoSEQ multiplex PCR, lists solely in-frame clones and lacks some. The sample shows fewer than 130,000 clones, under 95% of them seen only once. The data were obtained in a study of T cell responses to AZD1222 COVID-19 vaccine. General observations from the study: Donors were largely white British and mainly female; clonal diversity was possibly underestimated. Only six or seven AZD1222 recipients were seropositive at baseline. Repertoire samples came only from after the peak T cell response.

V dropped 4 bases and J dropped 7 bases, with 20 bases sitting between them. Germline CDR1 is LNHNV and CDR2 is YYDKDF (reference sequence). This CDR3 has 16 amino acids. Sequencing used peripheral blood, obtained on day 0 of AZD1222 vaccination. The chain employs TRBV15 and TRBJ1-5; D is unclear. The receptor was derived from an adult in good health. This CDR3 is CATSIRSPFARQPQHF. The CDR3 bases are TGTGCCACCAGCATAAGGAGCCCCTTCGCGCGGCAGCCCCAGCATTTT.